This is a list of T cell receptor beta chains from one sample in a study of Graves' ophthalmopathy and Graves' hyperthyroidism. MiXCR, run by TCRdb on the multiplex PCR reads, gives a single entry per CDR3 protein. In the table there are about 1.1 million distinct CDR3 sequences, less than 45% of which are singletons. Sequenced: peripheral blood or thyroid tissue (not recorded which). The receptors originated from an adult man with Graves' hyperthyroidism. Each CDR3 is given with its conserved first and last residue. A D gene is named only where the DNA matches it firmly. Part of the rows lack a size; the others show once, few, many or a class for expanded clones.

j_gene: TRBJ1-1; v_gene: TRBV11-2; abundance: many; d_gene: NA; CDR3nt: TGTGCCAGCAGCTTAGCCCAGGGGAGAGTCACTGAAGCTTTCTTT; CDR3aa: CASSLAQGRVTEAFF
j_gene: TRBJ2-5; v_gene: TRBV24-1; abundance: many; d_gene: NA; CDR3nt: TGTGCCACCTCCAAAGACTCCGAGACCCAGTACTTC; CDR3aa: CATSKDSETQYF
j_gene: TRBJ2-7; v_gene: TRBV14; abundance: NA; d_gene: NA; CDR3nt: TGTGCCAGCTCAAGACCCCGAGGCTACGAGCAGTACTTC; CDR3aa: CASSRPRGYEQYF
j_gene: TRBJ1-4; v_gene: TRBV15; abundance: NA; d_gene: NA; CDR3nt: TGTGCCACCAGCACAGACAGTAATAATGAAAAACTGTTTTTT; CDR3aa: CATSTDSNNEKLFF
j_gene: TRBJ2-5; v_gene: TRBV29-1; abundance: NA; d_gene: NA; CDR3nt: TGCAGCGTTGAATGGGGGCTAGAGACCCAGTACTTC; CDR3aa: CSVEWGLETQYF
j_gene: TRBJ2-1; v_gene: TRBV15; abundance: NA; d_gene: NA; CDR3nt: TGTGCCACCAGTCTTCGGGGGCAGAACAATGAGCAGTTCTTC; CDR3aa: CATSLRGQNNEQFF
j_gene: TRBJ1-2; v_gene: TRBV29-1; abundance: many; d_gene: TRBD1; CDR3nt: TGCAGCGTTGTGGGCAGGGGGCAGGACGGCTACACCTTC; CDR3aa: CSVVGRGQDGYTF
j_gene: TRBJ1-3; v_gene: TRBV5-6; abundance: NA; d_gene: NA; CDR3nt: TGTGCCAGCAGCTTAGCATCGATCTCTGGAAACACCATATATTTT; CDR3aa: CASSLASISGNTIYF
j_gene: TRBJ1-5; v_gene: TRBV28; abundance: NA; d_gene: NA; CDR3nt: TGTGCCAGCTCACCCCGCCCCCGGGGTCTCAATCAGCCCCAGCATTTT; CDR3aa: CASSPRPRGLNQPQHF
j_gene: TRBJ2-5; v_gene: TRBV4-1; abundance: few; d_gene: NA; CDR3nt: TGCGCCAGCAGCCGTTATGCGGAACAAGAGACCCAGTACTTC; CDR3aa: CASSRYAEQETQYF
j_gene: TRBJ1-2; v_gene: TRBV20-1; abundance: NA; d_gene: NA; CDR3nt: TGCAGTGCTCTTGAGACTTGGGATGGCTACACCTTC; CDR3aa: CSALETWDGYTF
j_gene: TRBJ2-5; v_gene: TRBV10-3; abundance: many; d_gene: TRBD1; CDR3nt: TGTGCCATCAGTGAAGGGGTGGTGACAGGGACAGAGACCCAGTACTTC; CDR3aa: CAISEGVVTGTETQYF
j_gene: TRBJ1-1; v_gene: TRBV29-1; abundance: many; d_gene: NA; CDR3nt: TGCAGCGTTGCCCCGACACCTATGGACACTGAAGCTTTCTTT; CDR3aa: CSVAPTPMDTEAFF
j_gene: TRBJ2-7; v_gene: TRBV28; abundance: few; d_gene: TRBD1; CDR3nt: TGTGCCAGCAGTTTCAGGACAGGGGCGCCCGAGCAGTACTTC; CDR3aa: CASSFRTGAPEQYF
j_gene: TRBJ2-7; v_gene: TRBV12-3/TRBV12-4; abundance: NA; d_gene: NA; CDR3nt: TGTGCCAGCAGTTCCCGCGTTGGCAGAGGCTACGAGCAGTACTTC; CDR3aa: CASSSRVGRGYEQYF
j_gene: TRBJ1-4; v_gene: TRBV20-1; abundance: many; d_gene: NA; CDR3nt: TGCAGTGCTAGTTGGAGGGGGGCGAGGGAAAAACTGTTTTTT; CDR3aa: CSASWRGAREKLFF
j_gene: TRBJ1-1; v_gene: TRBV6-5; abundance: few; d_gene: NA; CDR3nt: TGTGCCAGCAGTTACGAGGCCGACGAACAGACTGAAGCTTTCTTT; CDR3aa: CASSYEADEQTEAFF
j_gene: TRBJ1-4; v_gene: TRBV5-1; abundance: NA; d_gene: TRBD1; CDR3nt: TGCGCCAGCAGCTTTCAGGGGGCGCGTGAAAAACTGTTTTTT; CDR3aa: CASSFQGAREKLFF
j_gene: TRBJ2-7; v_gene: TRBV7-9; abundance: NA; d_gene: NA; CDR3nt: TGTGCCAGCAGTATCACACGAGCCTACGAGCAGTACTTC; CDR3aa: CASSITRAYEQYF
j_gene: TRBJ1-5; v_gene: TRBV2; abundance: NA; d_gene: NA; CDR3nt: TGTGCCAGCAGTTCACTAGTAAGGTCCTACGAGCATTTT; CDR3aa: CASSSLVRSYEHF
j_gene: TRBJ1-3; v_gene: TRBV7-8; abundance: NA; d_gene: TRBD1; CDR3nt: TGTGCCAGCAGGTCTGGGACAGGTTACGGAAACACCATATATTTT; CDR3aa: CASRSGTGYGNTIYF
j_gene: TRBJ2-5; v_gene: TRBV28; abundance: few; d_gene: NA; CDR3nt: TGTGCCAGCAGTTCAGCCGCTCACAGGGACAACCAAGAGACCCAGTACTTC; CDR3aa: CASSSAAHRDNQETQYF
j_gene: TRBJ1-6; v_gene: TRBV19; abundance: many; d_gene: TRBD1; CDR3nt: TGTGCCAGTCGGGACAGGGGTAATTCACCCCTCCACTTT; CDR3aa: CASRDRGNSPLHF
j_gene: TRBJ2-7; v_gene: TRBV9; abundance: few; d_gene: NA; CDR3nt: TGTGCCAGCAACCTAGGGAGATACTCCTATGAGCAGTACTTC; CDR3aa: CASNLGRYSYEQYF
j_gene: TRBJ1-3; v_gene: TRBV5-6; abundance: few; d_gene: NA; CDR3nt: TGTGCCAGCAGCGCGGGATGGATCTTCTCTGGAAACACCATATATTTT; CDR3aa: CASSAGWIFSGNTIYF
j_gene: TRBJ1-6; v_gene: TRBV7-6; abundance: many; d_gene: NA; CDR3nt: TGTGCCAGCAGCTCGCGTTCGACCTCACCCCTCCACTTT; CDR3aa: CASSSRSTSPLHF
j_gene: TRBJ1-5; v_gene: TRBV7-2; abundance: NA; d_gene: NA; CDR3nt: TGTGCCAGCAGCTTATTTTTCGGGGGCGCGTATCAGCCCCAGCATTTT; CDR3aa: CASSLFFGGAYQPQHF
j_gene: TRBJ1-2; v_gene: TRBV12-3/TRBV12-4; abundance: many; d_gene: TRBD1; CDR3nt: TGTGCCAGCAGTTTATCCGCGACAGGGGGCTATGGCTACACCTTC; CDR3aa: CASSLSATGGYGYTF
j_gene: TRBJ1-2; v_gene: TRBV7-9; abundance: NA; d_gene: NA; CDR3nt: TGTGCCAGCAGCCAATGGCGGGGGGGAACGGAACGAGCTAACTATGGCTACACCTTC; CDR3aa: CASSQWRGGTERANYGYTF
j_gene: TRBJ1-2; v_gene: TRBV15; abundance: NA; d_gene: NA; CDR3nt: TGTGCCACCAGCAGTCGGAATCAGGGGAACGATGGCTACACCTTC; CDR3aa: CATSSRNQGNDGYTF
j_gene: TRBJ1-2; v_gene: TRBV9; abundance: many; d_gene: NA; CDR3nt: TGTGCCAGCAGCGTCGGCAGTGCTAGCTATGGCTACACCTTC; CDR3aa: CASSVGSASYGYTF
j_gene: TRBJ1-1; v_gene: TRBV5-8; abundance: many; d_gene: TRBD1; CDR3nt: TGTGCCAGCACCTTCAGGGGGCGAAACACTGAAGCTTTCTTT; CDR3aa: CASTFRGRNTEAFF
j_gene: TRBJ2-7; v_gene: TRBV29-1; abundance: NA; d_gene: NA; CDR3nt: TGCAGCGTTGAAGTTGAGAGGGAAGACTCCTACGAGCAGTACTTC; CDR3aa: CSVEVEREDSYEQYF
j_gene: TRBJ2-7; v_gene: TRBV20-1; abundance: many; d_gene: NA; CDR3nt: TGCAGTGCTCGGGACACCTACTACGAGCAGTACTTC; CDR3aa: CSARDTYYEQYF
j_gene: TRBJ2-2; v_gene: TRBV6-5; abundance: many; d_gene: NA; CDR3nt: TGTGCCAGCAGCATTACGAGTGGGGAGCTGTTTTTT; CDR3aa: CASSITSGELFF
j_gene: TRBJ2-7; v_gene: TRBV20-1; abundance: NA; d_gene: NA; CDR3nt: TGCAGTGCCGGGACCAGAACCTACGAGCAGTACTTC; CDR3aa: CSAGTRTYEQYF
j_gene: TRBJ1-1; v_gene: TRBV7-9; abundance: NA; d_gene: NA; CDR3nt: TGTGCCAGCAGCCCCTATGATTCCGGGATCGCCGGGGCTTTCTTT; CDR3aa: CASSPYDSGIAGAFF
j_gene: TRBJ2-5; v_gene: TRBV10-3; abundance: many; d_gene: NA; CDR3nt: TGTGCCATCAGTGAGTGGAACAGGGAGGAGACCCAGTACTTC; CDR3aa: CAISEWNREETQYF
j_gene: TRBJ1-3; v_gene: TRBV9; abundance: NA; d_gene: TRBD1; CDR3nt: TGTGCCAGCAGCCCATCCTCCGGGACAGGCGACTCTGGAAACACCATATATTTT; CDR3aa: CASSPSSGTGDSGNTIYF
j_gene: TRBJ1-5; v_gene: TRBV20-1; abundance: NA; d_gene: TRBD1; CDR3nt: TGCAGTGCCACTCAAGGACAGGTGAATCAGCCCCAGCATTTT; CDR3aa: CSATQGQVNQPQHF
j_gene: TRBJ1-2; v_gene: TRBV5-6; abundance: many; d_gene: NA; CDR3nt: TGTGCCAGCAGCTTTGTCCAGGGATCCTATGGCTACACCTTC; CDR3aa: CASSFVQGSYGYTF
j_gene: TRBJ1-5; v_gene: TRBV9; abundance: NA; d_gene: TRBD1; CDR3nt: TGTGCCAGCAGCGTAGAGACAGGGAGGCCACATTTT; CDR3aa: CASSVETGRPHF
j_gene: TRBJ2-7; v_gene: TRBV29-1; abundance: many; d_gene: NA; CDR3nt: TGCAGCGTTGGGGACGGGTCCGAGCAGTACTTC; CDR3aa: CSVGDGSEQYF
j_gene: TRBJ2-5; v_gene: TRBV9; abundance: many; d_gene: TRBD1; CDR3nt: TGTGCCAGCAGCTCGCGGACAGGGGTTGGACAAGAGACCCAGTACTTC; CDR3aa: CASSSRTGVGQETQYF
j_gene: TRBJ1-6; v_gene: TRBV25-1; abundance: NA; d_gene: NA; CDR3nt: TGTGCCAGCGGGGCTCGGCGATCACCCCTCCACTTT; CDR3aa: CASGARRSPLHF